This entry is about one T cell receptor (beta chain). The record originates from a study of PD-L1 blockade in urothelial cancer. Background on the study: Patients began atezolizumab, 1,200 mg intravenously every 3 weeks, in the mid-2010s. Patients' histories included 0 to 3 prior chemotherapy regimens.

Here immunoSEQ multiplex PCR was the method, and the copy in TCRdb shows in-frame clones only, minus some. The repertoire has about 24,000 clones, roughly 84% of them found once; the top ten carry around 9.6%. Germline V lookup: CDR1 SGHAT, CDR2 FQNNGV. J gave up 6 bases and V 5 bases, and 9 bases lay outside the gene matches. The CDR3 totals 14 residues. This receptor was identified in a man between 65 and 85 years old with urothelial cancer. Sample: PBMCs, taken around atezolizumab (anti-PD-L1) treatment. The rearrangement links TRBV11-2 to TRBJ2-7; 8 positions agree with TRBD1. The CDR3 sequence: CASSPHSDRGEQYF. The DNA of the CDR3 is TGTGCCAGCAGCCCTCACTCCGACAGGGGCGAGCAGTACTTC.